Listed below are T cell receptor beta chains from one sample, sequenced in a study of cytomegalovirus exposure and HLA in healthy donors. Clones were read by immunoSEQ multiplex PCR, and TCRdb kept only the in-frame ones, dropping some. This sample has around 140,000 clones, with 82% found just once. The sample consisted of PBMCs. All receptors derive from a woman aged 55-69 years in good health and CMV-seropositive. Both conserved end residues are part of each CDR3. D genes are given only for firm matches. Size is stated for part of the rows, as once, few or many counts, or as a class when the clone is expanded.

V,D,size,length,J,CDR3,DNA
TRBV10-3,.,few,12,TRBJ1-1,CAISEFREEAFF,TGTGCCATCAGTGAGTTCCGGGAAGAAGCTTTCTTT
TRBV18,.,.,16,TRBJ2-7,CASSPWPTALSYEQYF,TGTGCCAGCTCACCATGGCCGACAGCGCTTTCCTACGAGCAGTACTTC
TRBV4-1,.,.,16,TRBJ1-2,CASSQGSGRAGYGYTF,TGCGCCAGCAGCCAAGGCTCAGGCAGGGCCGGCTATGGCTACACCTTC
TRBV4-3,.,.,15,TRBJ1-1,CASSQLTGGNTEAFF,TGCGCCAGCAGCCAGTTAACGGGGGGGAACACTGAAGCTTTCTTT
TRBV19,TRBD1,.,15,TRBJ2-7,CASSGETGNSYEQYF,TGTGCCAGTAGTGGAGAGACAGGGAACTCCTACGAGCAGTACTTC
TRBV4-2,.,once,16,TRBJ2-7,CASSLKVEFSPYEQYF,TGTGCCAGCAGCCTGAAAGTGGAGTTTTCCCCGTACGAGCAGTACTTC
TRBV2,.,.,16,TRBJ2-1,CASSRVEGRLGNEQFF,TGTGCCAGCAGTCGGGTAGAGGGTCGGTTAGGGAATGAGCAGTTCTTC
TRBV5-5,TRBD1,.,14,TRBJ2-4,CASSLTGVMDIQYF,TGTGCCAGCAGCTTGACAGGGGTGATGGACATTCAGTACTTC
TRBV20-1,.,.,11,TRBJ2-5,CSAQNQETQYF,TGCAGTGCCCAGAACCAAGAGACCCAGTACTTC
TRBV29-1,TRBD1,.,14,TRBJ1-5,CSVMTGTGLQPQHF,TGCAGCGTCATGACCGGGACAGGGTTGCAGCCCCAGCATTTT
TRBV4-1,.,.,15,TRBJ2-5,CASSPRSGGEETQYF,TGCGCCAGCAGCCCCCGGAGCGGAGGCGAGGAGACCCAGTACTTC
TRBV27,.,.,13,TRBJ2-7,CASKRTRTYEQYF,TGTGCCAGCAAAAGGACACGGACCTACGAGCAGTACTTC
TRBV2,TRBD2,.,14,TRBJ2-5,CASRSLAGTETQYF,TGTGCCAGCAGGAGCCTAGCGGGAACAGAGACCCAGTACTTC
TRBV7-6,TRBD1,once,13,TRBJ2-7,CASSLVDRAEQYF,TGTGCCAGCAGCTTAGTGGACAGGGCCGAGCAGTACTTC
TRBV6-5,.,few,13,TRBJ1-4,CASSFGQSEKLFF,TGTGCCAGCAGTTTCGGACAGTCCGAAAAACTGTTTTTT
TRBV29-1,.,once,12,TRBJ1-1,CSVEDPGVGAFF,TGCAGCGTTGAAGATCCGGGGGTGGGTGCTTTCTTT
TRBV15,TRBD2,.,16,TRBJ2-5,CATSRTKAGWQETQYF,TGTGCCACCAGCAGGACTAAAGCGGGATGGCAAGAGACCCAGTACTTC
TRBV7-9,.,.,12,TRBJ1-1,CASSLVQTEAFF,TGTGCCAGCAGCTTAGTCCAGACTGAAGCTTTCTTT
TRBV16,.,.,11,TRBJ1-1,CASSLDFEAFF,TGTGCCAGCAGCCTGGACTTCGAAGCTTTCTTT
TRBV29-1,.,.,12,TRBJ1-2,CSVDRQNYGYTF,TGCAGCGTTGACAGACAGAACTATGGCTACACCTTC
TRBV19,TRBD2,.,14,TRBJ2-7,CASRPSGGPYEQYF,TGTGCCAGTAGACCTTCGGGAGGGCCTTACGAGCAGTACTTC
TRBV6-5,TRBD2,.,16,TRBJ2-1,CASSSILAGSYNEQFF,TGTGCCAGCAGTTCCATACTAGCGGGTTCTTACAATGAGCAGTTCTTC
TRBV7-9,.,.,17,TRBJ2-7,CASSLGALAGKVNEQYF,TGTGCCAGCAGCTTAGGAGCCCTGGCGGGAAAAGTGAACGAGCAGTACTTC
TRBV7-2,.,.,14,TRBJ2-3,CASSLERSTDTQYF,TGTGCCAGCAGCTTAGAGAGGAGCACAGATACGCAGTATTTT
TRBV10-3,.,.,14,TRBJ1-1,CAISESGGGTEAFF,TGTGCCATCAGTGAGTCGGGGGGGGGCACTGAAGCTTTCTTT
TRBV6-1,TRBD1,few,13,TRBJ1-4,CASSEGQGEKLFF,TGTGCCAGCAGTGAAGGACAGGGTGAAAAACTGTTTTTT
TRBV9,.,.,12,TRBJ2-7,CASNRDSGEQYF,TGTGCCAGCAACCGGGACTCCGGCGAGCAGTACTTC
TRBV15,TRBD1,.,15,TRBJ1-2,CATSRDYDRVFGYTF,TGTGCCACCAGCAGAGATTATGACAGGGTTTTTGGCTACACCTTC
TRBV5-4,TRBD1,.,16,TRBJ2-3,CASGTTGGYSTDTQYF,TGTGCCAGCGGTACAACAGGGGGCTACAGCACAGATACGCAGTATTTT
TRBV7-6,.,.,16,TRBJ1-3,CASSLRTGDSGNTIYF,TGTGCCAGCAGCTTAAGAACAGGAGACTCTGGAAACACCATATATTTT
TRBV7-9,.,.,15,TRBJ2-7,CASSFDTLYRYEQYF,TGTGCCAGCAGCTTCGACACGTTATACCGCTACGAGCAGTACTTC
TRBV14,TRBD1,once,14,TRBJ2-7,CASSHRTGRNEQYF,TGTGCCAGCAGCCACAGGACAGGGAGGAACGAGCAGTACTTC
TRBV18,.,few,12,TRBJ2-1,CASSLVRNEQFF,TGTGCCAGCTCACTAGTTCGCAATGAGCAGTTCTTC
TRBV6-5,.,.,14,TRBJ1-1,CASSAPPWNTEAFF,TGTGCCAGCAGTGCGCCCCCTTGGAACACTGAAGCTTTCTTT
TRBV7-2,.,.,11,TRBJ2-7,CASSSLQEQYF,TGTGCCAGCAGCTCCCTCCAGGAGCAGTACTTC
TRBV10-3,.,.,15,TRBJ1-1,CAISVGTTLNTEAFF,TGTGCCATCAGTGTTGGCACCACCTTGAACACTGAAGCTTTCTTT
TRBV27,.,.,15,TRBJ1-2,CASSRLGGKGYGYTF,TGTGCCAGCAGTCGCCTGGGGGGAAAGGGGTATGGCTACACCTTC
TRBV2,TRBD2,.,15,TRBJ2-7,CASGRTSASSYEQYF,TGTGCCAGCGGGCGGACTAGCGCAAGCTCCTACGAGCAGTACTTC
TRBV28,TRBD2,.,14,TRBJ2-7,CASHGLAGTYEQYF,TGTGCCAGCCATGGACTAGCGGGAACCTACGAGCAGTACTTC
TRBV5-4,TRBD1,.,14,TRBJ2-5,CASRTTGGRETQYF,TGTGCCAGCAGGACGACAGGGGGCCGGGAGACCCAGTACTTC
TRBV6-5,TRBD2,.,14,TRBJ2-7,CASTRGASGSEQYF,TGTGCCAGCACCCGGGGGGCTAGCGGGAGCGAGCAGTACTTC
TRBV5-4,TRBD1,.,16,TRBJ2-6,CASSSGTGAGANVLTF,TGTGCCAGCAGCTCCGGGACAGGGGCTGGGGCCAACGTCCTGACTTTC
TRBV5-6,TRBD2,.,17,TRBJ2-1,CASIRTSGSRAYNEQFF,TGTGCCAGCATACGGACTAGCGGGAGTAGGGCCTACAATGAGCAGTTCTTC
TRBV5-1,.,.,14,TRBJ2-7,CASSLNGIAYEQYF,TGCGCCAGCAGCTTGAACGGGATTGCCTACGAGCAGTACTTC
TRBV19,.,.,15,TRBJ1-5,CASSISSRGAWPQHF,TGTGCCAGTAGTATCAGCAGCCGGGGTGCCTGGCCCCAGCATTTT